Each of the 21 T cell receptor beta chains below was sequenced from the same sample in a study of shared clonotypes between healthy human individuals. Libraries were prepared by immunoSEQ multiplex PCR; TCRdb keeps only in-frame clonotypes and omits some of them. Here the sample spans around 2.1 million clones, nearly 97% being singletons. The sample comprised naive CD4+ T cells sorted from blood. Subset reported: CD45RA+ positively selected. All receptors derive from a man aged 18 to 30 in good health.

This clone was detected only once. J is TRBJ2-7 and V is TRBV7-2, with TRBD2 matching over 8 bases. The CDR3 is made up of 15 amino acids. Germline V CDR1 and CDR2: SGHTA, FQGNSA. V gave up 6 bases and J gave up 4 bases; unmatched junction bases: 11. CDR3 DNA: TGTGCCAGCAGTTCCAATCGGGGGGGTAGGTACGAGCAGTACTTC. This codes for CASSSNRGGRYEQYF.

This chain uses TRBV18 with TRBJ2-7; possibly TRBD2 for D (10 bases). Germline V gives CDR1 KGHSH, CDR2 LQKENI. Trimming shortened V by 4 bases and J by 4 bases, and 26 bases separated the two germline ends. This CDR3 is 18 amino acids long. The DNA of the CDR3 is TGTGCCAGCTCACTTACGGGACAGGGTCTAGCGGGAGCATACGAGCAGTACTTC. Translated: CASSLTGQGLAGAYEQYF.

The chain employs TRBV5-8 and TRBJ1-3, with D maybe TRBD1 (6 bases). Trimming shortened V by 2 bases and J by 4 bases, and 16 bases separated the two germline ends. The CDR3 has 16 amino acids. CDR1 is SGHTS, CDR2 YDEGEE, per germline. The CDR3 sequence: CASSFASGGSGNTIYF. The CDR3 DNA sequence: TGTGCCAGCAGCTTTGCTTCGGGGGGCTCCGGAAACACCATATATTTT.

The chain is built from TRBV5-1 and TRBJ1-5; D unclear. This CDR3 contains 14 residues. V was pared by 0 bases and J by 5 bases, with 9 bases between. Germline CDR1 SGHRS, CDR2 YFSETQ. CDR3 protein: CASSLDDTYQPQHF. CDR3 in DNA: TGCGCCAGCAGCTTGGATGACACCTATCAGCCCCAGCATTTT.

The chain carries TRBV11-2 and TRBJ1-2; D gene uncertain. This CDR3 spans 13 amino acids. V was clipped by 5 bases and J by 6 bases, with 13 bases between them. Per the germline V gene, CDR1 is SGHAT and CDR2 is FQNNGV. The chain's CDR3 is CASSMNERNGYTF. CDR3 bases: TGTGCCAGCAGCATGAACGAGAGGAATGGCTACACCTTC.

The rearrangement uses TRBV30 and TRBJ2-7; D is undetermined. Trimming removed 3 bases from V and 3 bases from J, with 9 bases in between. Germline V gene sequence: CDR1 GTSNPN, CDR2 SVGIG (reference sequence). The CDR3 consists of 12 residues. The CDR3 reads CAWSKRVYEQYF. In nucleotides, the CDR3 is TGTGCCTGGAGCAAACGAGTCTACGAGCAGTACTTC.

This sequence joins TRBV6-5 and TRBJ1-6, with D hard to call. Trimming cost V 7 bases and J 6 bases, with 10 bases left between them. This CDR3 is built from 13 residues. Germline V gene sequence: CDR1 MNHEY, CDR2 SVGAGI. CDR3 sequence reads: CASTPAGNSPLHF. The CDR3 region has the DNA TGTGCCAGCACCCCGGCGGGTAATTCACCCCTCCACTTT.

This clone has just one count. The CDR3 loop reads CASSHGQVSGELFF. The CDR3 coding sequence is TGTGCCAGCAGTCATGGACAGGTTTCCGGGGAGCTGTTTTTT. This chain joins TRBV7-3 and TRBJ2-2, with TRBD1 matching 7 bases. CDR1 is SGHTA and CDR2 is FQGTGA in the germline V gene. The CDR3 is 14 residues long. V lost 6 bases and J lost 6; bases outside the gene matches: 7.

The chain joins TRBV6-6 to TRBJ2-7; the D is unclear. V gave up 2 bases and J gave up 1 base, with 6 bases separating them. The CDR3 is made up of 13 amino acids. Per the germline V gene, CDR1 is MNHNY and CDR2 is SVGAGI (reference sequence). In DNA form, the CDR3 reads TGTGCCAGCAGTTACCGCAGGTCCTACGAGCAGTACTTC. Protein product: CASSYRRSYEQYF.

The gene calls are TRBV9 and TRBJ2-6; D gene unclear. V was clipped by 0 bases and J by 0 bases, with 10 bases between them. The V gene's germline CDR1 is SGDLS and CDR2 YYNGEE. The CDR3 loop spans 17 amino acids. The CDR3 here is CASSVVGFLSGANVLTF. CDR3 nucleotide sequence: TGTGCCAGCAGCGTAGTGGGCTTTCTCTCTGGGGCCAACGTCCTGACTTTC. Based on the CDR3 plus reference TRBV9 and TRBJ2-6, the full variable domain is DSGVTQTPKHLITATGQRVTLRCSPRSGDLSVYWYQQSLDQGLQFLIQYYNGEERAKGNILERFSAQQFPDLHSELNLSSLELGDSALYFCASSVVGFLSGANVLTFGAGSRLTVL.

The gene calls are TRBV5-5 and TRBJ1-4, with D perhaps matching TRBD1 (5 bases). The germline V gene has CDR1 SGHKS and CDR2 YYEKEE (reference sequence). The CDR3 is made up of 14 amino acids. Trimming took 1 base from V and 6 from J, leaving 10 bases between them. The DNA of the CDR3 is TGTGCCAGCAGCTTGTTTTGGGGGGATGAAAAACTGTTTTTT. It codes for CASSLFWGDEKLFF.

The table lists this clone with a count of one. The chain combines TRBV19 with TRBJ2-7; tentatively, D is TRBD1 (5 bases). From germline, CDR1 is LNHDA and CDR2 SQIVND (reference sequence). The V and J ends lost 5 bases and 6 bases respectively, with 17 bases between them. The CDR3 contains 14 residues. The CDR3 nucleotides read TGTGCCAGTAGTCTCGAGGCAGGGCCCGGCGAGCAGTACTTC. It translates to CASSLEAGPGEQYF.

Comments on this clone: This sample also contains other DNA sequences that code for the same CDR3. The genes are TRBV5-8 and TRBJ2-7; D uncertain. The CDR3 runs 12 residues. V was clipped by 2 bases and J by 2 bases, with 5 bases between them. Germline V gives CDR1 SGHTS, CDR2 YDEGEE. DNA for the CDR3: TGTGCCAGCAGCTTCGGTACCTACGAGCAGTACTTC. This codes for CASSFGTYEQYF.

This clone has only a few counts. The chain couples TRBV25-1 to TRBJ2-4, with D hard to call. V shed 6 bases and J shed 11 bases, with 11 bases lying between them. This CDR3 has 11 amino acids. Germline-derived CDR1 and CDR2 are MGHDK and SYGVNS. This CDR3 is CASSAGTFQYF. The CDR3, as DNA: TGTGCCAGCAGCGCCGGTACGTTTCAGTACTTC.

The V gene is TRBV7-9, the J gene TRBJ2-3; TRBD2 aligns across 13 bases. V trimming: 1 base; J trimming: 3 bases; junction bases outside the gene matches: 10. The germline CDR1 and CDR2 sequences are SEHNR and FQNEAQ (reference sequence). This CDR3 region has 19 residues. The CDR3 here is CASSLGTSGGPLTTDTQYF. CDR3 nucleotide sequence: TGTGCCAGCAGCTTAGGGACTAGCGGGGGTCCATTAACGACAGATACGCAGTATTTT.

The chain joins TRBV7-2 to TRBJ2-3; the D gene could be TRBD1 or TRBD2 (5 bases each). Trimming took off 2 bases at V and 0 bases at J, with 6 bases between the two ends. The CDR3 extends over 14 amino acids. Germline V gene sequence: CDR1 SGHTA, CDR2 FQGNSA. The CDR3 region is CASSLWDSTDTQYF. The CDR3 DNA reads as TGTGCCAGCAGCTTATGGGACAGCACAGATACGCAGTATTTT.

This rearrangement joins TRBV7-2 to TRBJ2-7; D might be TRBD1 (7 bases). This CDR3 spans 14 amino acids. Germline CDR1 and CDR2: SGHTA and FQGNSA. V was shortened by 4 bases and J by 3 bases, with 13 bases between the two germline ends. The CDR3 DNA reads as TGTGCCAGCAGCTCCCCAGGGGGAGGCTACGAGCAGTACTTC. This codes for CASSSPGGGYEQYF. The full variable domain, rest sourced from reference TRBV7-2 and TRBJ2-7, is GAGVSQSPSNKVTEKGKDVELRCDPISGHTALYWYRQSLGQGLEFLIYFQGNSAPDKSGLPSDRFSAERTGGSVSTLTIQRTQQEDSAVYLCASSSPGGGYEQYFGPGTRLTVT.

In the case of this clone: Because the CDR3's place on the DNA is in doubt, the DNA is left out and the CDR3 is given as listed by TCRdb. The chain is built from TRBV30 and TRBJ1-2. 11 amino acids form the CDR3, both terminal residues included. Germline V gene data show CDR1 as GTSNPN and CDR2 as SVGIG (reference sequence). The CDR3 is CACIRDYGCTF.

This chain connects TRBV7-9 to TRBJ2-1; TRBD2 agrees at 7 bases. CDR3 length: 16 amino acids. Germline CDR1 reads SEHNR; CDR2 reads FQNEAQ (reference sequence). The junction had 7 bases not matched to a gene; V was cut back by 2 bases and J by 3 bases. The CDR3 nucleotides read TGTGCCAGCAGCTTATCATCGGGGGGTGTCTACAATGAGCAGTTCTTC. Its protein product is CASSLSSGGVYNEQFF.

The chain is built from TRBV10-2 and TRBJ1-5; no reliable D call. Trimming took 4 bases from V and 3 from J, leaving 16 bases between them. Germline assignment: CDR1 WSHSY and CDR2 SAAADI. This CDR3 contains 16 residues. DNA for the CDR3: TGCGCCAGCAGTGGCATCGTGGGGAGCCTCAATCAGCCCCAGCATTTT. Protein product: CASSGIVGSLNQPQHF.

This rearrangement joins TRBV27 to TRBJ1-2, with 7 positions matching TRBD1. This CDR3 contains 13 residues. The V gene end was trimmed by 10 bases and the J gene end by 4 bases; junction bases not matched to a gene: 9. CDR1 and CDR2 (germline): MNHEY, SMNVEV (reference sequence). This chain's CDR3 is CATTGVLGYGYTF. CDR3 nucleotides: TGTGCCACTACAGGGGTGTTAGGCTATGGCTACACCTTC.